What follows is one TCR beta chain and its context. The data originate from a study of control samples from healthy donors and cancer patients. The CDR3 covers 13 residues. V lost 8 bases and J lost 3, with 13 bases in between. CDR1 is MNHEY, CDR2 SVGAGI, per germline. TCRdb keeps only in-frame clones here, not all; method: immunoSEQ multiplex PCR. Among 100,000 to 150,000 clones listed, almost 95% were seen once. Sequences were obtained from PBMCs. This sequence originates from a man at least 80 years old with head and neck cancer. V usage is TRBV6-5 and J usage is TRBJ1-2; D call uncertain. Here the CDR3 reads CASSRMADYGYTF. The CDR3 DNA reads TGTGCCAGCTCAAGGATGGCAGACTATGGCTACACCTTC.